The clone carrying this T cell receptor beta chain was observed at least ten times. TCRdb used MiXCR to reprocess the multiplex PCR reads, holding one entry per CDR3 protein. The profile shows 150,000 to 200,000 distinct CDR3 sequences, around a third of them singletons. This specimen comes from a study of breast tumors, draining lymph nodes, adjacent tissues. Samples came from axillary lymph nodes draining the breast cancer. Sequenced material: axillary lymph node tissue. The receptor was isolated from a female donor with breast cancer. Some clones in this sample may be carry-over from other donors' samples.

The CDR3 nucleotides are TGCAGTGCTAGTGGTGGACTAGCGGGGGGGTTAACCCGATACGAGCAGTACTTC. This gives the protein CSASGGLAGGLTRYEQYF. The chain has TRBV20-1 and TRBJ2-7; TRBD2 aligns across 15 bases. V lost 3 bases to trimming and J lost 4 bases; unmatched junction nucleotides: 13. The germline V gene encodes CDR1 DFQATT and CDR2 SNEGSKA (reference sequence). This CDR3 has 18 amino acids.